This TCR beta chain was identified in a study of T-cell memory formation after mild COVID-19 (dated by TCRdb to the early 2020s). General notes on the study: Most TCR sequence clusters were specific to one of the two donors. In two donors, T-cell clones that expanded and contracted after mild COVID-19 were followed by sequencing TCRalpha and TCRbeta repertoires longitudinally. Two young, previously healthy adult volunteers, one female and one male, were included in the cohort.

Only a few counts were recorded for this clonotype. The antigen it recognizes is unknown. No much larger clone is present one base from it, and per-base qualities are unavailable. PBMCs were isolated by Ficoll-Paque density gradient centrifugation. Study-wide conclusions, independent of this receptor: The detection of some responding clones in pre-infection memory suggests that pre-existing cross-reactive memory T cells joined the SARS-CoV-2 response. Only a couple of mild cases were covered by the study, and larger cohorts that include severe cases with pre-infection samples were considered necessary. Contracting CD4+ clones were found mainly in CM and EM memory subsets, while CD8+ clones were enriched in EMRA. The second-wave clones that peaked on day 37 were not confirmed to be SARS-CoV-2 specific. Clones that contracted from day 15 to 85 showed balanced CD4/CD8 phenotypes, whereas a second wave of clones that expanded from day 15 to 37 leaned towards CD4+.

From V the trimming removes 4 bases and from J it removes 0 bases, while the gene matches leave 6 bases of the junction unaccounted for. CDR3 length: 15 amino acids, cysteine to phenylalanine. Kept here is only the CDR3 DNA, which spans 45 bases and is read in frame from base 1. The instrument was an Illumina NovaSeq 6000. TCRalpha and TCRbeta cDNA libraries were constructed by 5'RACE with constant-segment primers, with sample barcodes and unique molecular identifiers being introduced. RNA was extracted from every sample with Trizol reagent. Libraries were amplified in two PCR steps, with a second sample barcode and Illumina TruSeq adapters added in the second step. Sequencing of the libraries was done on an Illumina NovaSeq, producing 2 x 150 bp paired-end reads. In the original analysis: Reads were demultiplexed and collapsed into UMI-guided consensus sequences with migec v1.2.7. Using mixcr v2.1.11, UMI consensuses were aligned to TRA and TRB V and J templates and then assembled into clonotypes. Expanded or contracted clonotypes were those called significant by both edgeR and NoisET, with noise models trained on biological replicates. For edgeR calls, the cutoffs were a false discovery rate-adjusted p below 0.01 and a log2 fold-change threshold of 1. As an exploratory analysis of dynamics, max-normalized trajectories of the 1000 most abundant clonotypes were examined by PCA with hierarchical clustering. The CD4 or CD8 phenotype of responding clones was assigned using the separately sequenced CD4+ and CD8+ repertoires. TCRdb itself trimmed the public reads at Q25 with fastp, ran MiXCR and retained productive beta chains. Each entry is one CDR3 protein sequence, shown with its most common DNA and genes. The V and J calls here are based on TCRdb, not the publication. This sample is represented by 400,000 or so distinct CDR3 sequences; around 20% of them were singletons. The ten top clones hold roughly 8% of the sample.

The V gene is TRBV5-3 and the J gene is TRBJ1-1, and TRBD1 aligns with 7 junction nucleotides. TRBV5-3 belongs to the ORF category, with a function that is uncertain. Sequencing used PBMCs or a T cell subset sorted from them (not recorded which). The clonotype was recovered from an adult woman who had mild COVID-19 (a few samples of this study predate the infection). The sample titles of this study are shuffled in the database, so cell type and time point are left out; the donor was told from shared clones. At the DNA level, the sequence is TGTGCCAGAAGCGTCACGGGACAGCTGAACACTGAAGCTTTCTTT. Translated, this gives CARSVTGQLNTEAFF.